The source of this T cell receptor beta chain is a study of glioma-infiltrating T cells after dendritic cell vaccination. Study-wide results and caveats: Patients with more pretreatment TILs had longer time to progression and survival.

The CDR3 sequence is 15 residues long. Trimming cost V 5 bases and J 3 bases; bases outside gene matches: 6. Germline CDR1 reads KGHSH; CDR2 reads LQKENI. This clone showed up just once. Its antigen is not known. The PCR used 60 V beta and 13 J beta primers. Measured with immunoSEQ multiplex PCR; TCRdb has only the in-frame clones, and not every one. The data hold under 70,000 clones, with roughly 80% observed a single time. Selection required adequate fresh-frozen tumor tissue plus more than two years' survival data. None of the glioblastoma patients had an isocitrate dehydrogenase mutation. This sequence was found in a human donor with glioblastoma. The source was blood, collected before dendritic cell vaccination. The chain uses TRBV18 and TRBJ2-2; 7 bases match TRBD1. The CDR3 nucleotides are TGTGCCAGCTCAGAACAGGGGCCAGACACCGGGGAGCTGTTTTTT. It yields the protein CASSEQGPDTGELFF. The variable domain in full, completed from reference TRBV18 and TRBJ2-2, reads NAGVMQNPRHLVRRRGQEARLRCSPMKGHSHVYWYRQLPEEGLKFMVYLQKENIIDESGMPKERFSAEFPKEGPSILRIQQVVRGDSAAYFCASSEQGPDTGELFFGEGSRLTVL.